This TCR beta chain came from a study of T-cell memory formation after mild COVID-19. Germline CDR1 reads KGHDR; CDR2 reads SFDVKD. This CDR3 is 17 amino acids long. Trimming took off 1 base at V and 0 bases at J, with 14 bases between the two ends. This clonotype was seen a few times. One entry per CDR3 protein, called by TCRdb with MiXCR from the 5' RACE reads. Of hundreds of thousands of distinct CDR3 sequences listed, 20% to 25% are singletons. This TCR derives from an adult woman who had mild COVID-19 (a few samples of this study predate the infection). Cell type and time point are not known. The source material was PBMCs or a T cell subset sorted from them (not recorded which). V usage is TRBV24-1 and J usage is TRBJ1-1; D gene unclear. The CDR3 DNA follows: TGTGCCACCAGTGATTTAGGCAGGCGAATACTGAACACTGAAGCTTTCTTT. Translated, it gives CATSDLGRRILNTEAFF.